The clone carrying this TCR beta chain was counted at least ten times. This CDR3 contains 15 residues. The trim removed 3 bases at V and 5 bases at J, leaving 6 bases unmatched. Germline V gives CDR1 SGHRS, CDR2 YFSETQ. A library of TCRbeta sequences, prepared with unique molecular identifiers, was generated. Via MiXCR, TCRdb re-called the PCR reads, giving one row per CDR3 protein. The sample lists under 300,000 distinct CDR3 sequences, roughly a tenth occurring once. This sample was included in a study of T-cell reconstitution after alpha-beta-depleted transplantation in children. The sequencing used PBMCs from the stem cell graft donor, collected from the stem cell graft. The sequence was collected from a human donor who donated a stem cell graft to a child with SCID. The chain has TRBV5-1 and TRBJ2-3; 10 bases are shared with TRBD2. The CDR3, as DNA: TGCGCCAGCAGCTCTCTAGCGGGGGATGGAGATACGCAGTATTTT. Its translation is CASSSLAGDGDTQYF.